Listed below are T cell receptor delta chains from one sample, sequenced in a study of gamma-delta chains in newborns, infants, children. TCRdb called clones from the reads again using CATT. In the table there are over 4,000 delta-chain clones, approximately 5.2% of which are singletons. What was sequenced was blood. The receptors shown here come from a child who was a newborn, infant or young child, either healthy, febrile or measles-vaccinated (not recorded which). The CDR3 runs from the conserved cysteine through the conserved F or W. D genes are given only for firm matches. The size field reads once, few, many or a size class.

clone size: medium-sized; V gene: TRDV2; D gene: TRDD3; J gene: TRDJ3; CDR3 DNA: TGTGCCTGTGACACCGCACCTACTGGGGGATACACCTGGGACACCCGACAGATGTTTTTC; CDR3 protein: CACDTAPTGGYTWDTRQMFF
clone size: few; V gene: TRDV1; D gene: .; J gene: TRDJ1; CDR3 DNA: TGTGCTCTTGGGGAACCCCGATTATTCCTACCGGGACTGGGTACCGATAAACTCATCTTT; CDR3 protein: CALGEPRLFLPGLGTDKLIF
clone size: medium-sized; V gene: TRDV2; D gene: .; J gene: TRDJ1; CDR3 DNA: TGTGCCTGTGACCACGCGAGTATAAACACCGATAAACTCATCTTT; CDR3 protein: CACDHASINTDKLIF
clone size: few; V gene: TRDV2; D gene: TRDD3; J gene: TRDJ1; CDR3 DNA: TGTGCCTGTGACACCGTACTGGGGGACTCAAACACCGATAAACTCATCTTT; CDR3 protein: CACDTVLGDSNTDKLIF
clone size: few; V gene: TRDV1; D gene: .; J gene: TRDJ1; CDR3 DNA: TGTGCTCTTGGGGAATGCCCTCTAATCTTACGCCGAGCTGGGGATAAACTCATCTTT; CDR3 protein: CALGECPLILRRAGDKLIF
clone size: medium-sized; V gene: TRDV2; D gene: TRDD3; J gene: TRDJ2; CDR3 DNA: TGTGCCTGTGACACCTTGGGGGAGACAGCACAACTCTTCTTT; CDR3 protein: CACDTLGETAQLFF
clone size: few; V gene: TRDV2; D gene: .; J gene: TRDJ3; CDR3 DNA: TGTGCCTGTGCCCCCCTCGGGGATGGTAGCTCCTGGGACACCCGACAGATGTTTTTC; CDR3 protein: CACAPLGDGSSWDTRQMFF
clone size: medium-sized; V gene: TRDV2; D gene: TRDD3; J gene: TRDJ1; CDR3 DNA: TGTGCCTGTGACACCATAACCGGGGGATCGTACACCGATAAACTCATCTTT; CDR3 protein: CACDTITGGSYTDKLIF
clone size: medium-sized; V gene: TRDV2; D gene: TRDD3; J gene: TRDJ3; CDR3 DNA: TGTGCCTGTGACACGTCTGGGGGCCTCTCCTGGGACACCCGACAGATGTTTTTC; CDR3 protein: CACDTSGGLSWDTRQMFF
clone size: few; V gene: TRDV2; D gene: .; J gene: TRDJ1; CDR3 DNA: TGTGCCTGTGACACCGTTGGAACAGACACCGATAAACTCATCTTC; CDR3 protein: CACDTVGTDTDKLIF